This T cell receptor (beta chain) was sequenced in a study of molecular identifiers for immune sequencing clone quantification. This CDR3 has 15 residues. V was shortened by 6 bases and J by 0 bases, with 12 bases between the two germline ends. The V gene's germline CDR1 is MDHEN and CDR2 SYDVKM. TCRdb reprocessed the PCR reads via MiXCR and lists one record per CDR3 protein. The table records approximately 670,000 distinct CDR3 sequences, just under 20% of them present only once. The sequenced sample consisted of naive CD8+ T cells from blood, with Jurkat cell RNA spiked in. Noted subset: FACS-sorted CD8+CD4-CCR7+CD45RA+ naive T cells. This chain links TRBV28 with TRBJ1-5, with unresolved D. The receptor was isolated from a human donor in good health. Some libraries in this study had Jurkat cell RNA spiked in. The CDR3 protein is CASRSHRDSNQPQHF. CDR3 nucleotide sequence: TGTGCCAGCAGATCACACAGAGATAGCAATCAGCCCCAGCATTTT. Drawing the rest from reference TRBV28 and TRBJ1-5, the complete variable domain is DVKVTQSSRYLVKRTGEKVFLECVQDMDHENMFWYRQDPGLGLRLIYFSYDVKMKEKGDIPEGYSVSREKKERFSLILESASTNQTSMYLCASRSHRDSNQPQHFGDGTRLSIL.